The 30 T cell receptor beta chains given below trace back to one sample, sequenced in a study of blood T cells in healthy people across ages. Sample-barcoded 5' priming and a J-beta primer mix drove a second PCR of 7 to 11 cycles. TCRdb itself ran the 5' RACE reads through MiXCR, one entry per CDR3 protein. In the table there are about 780,000 distinct CDR3 sequences, about 62% of which are singletons. Specimen: blood. The source is a man aged 25 to 40 in good health.

This chain links TRBV12-3 or TRBV12-4 with TRBJ1-5; no clear D gene. The CDR3 runs to 16 residues. V lost 1 base to trimming and J lost 10 bases, with 20 bases between them. CDR3 nucleotide sequence: TGTGCCAGCAGTTTAGAGTCAGGTCTGGGGAAGGAACCCCAGCATTTT. Protein product: CASSLESGLGKEPQHF.

This clonotype has a count of ten or more. This rearrangement joins TRBV20-1 to TRBJ2-4; D is ambiguous. This CDR3 has 13 residues. The germline V and J ends were trimmed by 1 base and 0 bases, with 4 bases remaining between them. Germline values: CDR1 DFQATT, CDR2 SNEGSKA (reference sequence). The CDR3 loop is CSARVLAKNIQYF. The CDR3 nucleotides read TGCAGTGCTAGAGTACTAGCCAAAAACATTCAGTACTTC.

The V call is TRBV20-1, the J call TRBJ2-7, with D perhaps given as TRBD1 or TRBD2 (5 bases each). The germline V gene encodes CDR1 DFQATT and CDR2 SNEGSKA (reference sequence). The CDR3 is 12 residues long. Trimming pared 5 bases from V and 3 bases from J, leaving 11 bases between. In DNA form, the CDR3 reads TGCAGTGCTTCCGGGACCTACTACGAGCAGTACTTC. Residues: CSASGTYYEQYF.

The genes are TRBV10-3 and TRBJ1-1, with D perhaps TRBD1 (6 bases). Germline CDR1 ENHRY, CDR2 SYGVKD. V lost 4 bases and J 1 base, leaving 7 bases between the germline ends. The CDR3 consists of 13 residues. Here the CDR3 reads CAISGQENTEAFF. The CDR3 DNA sequence: TGTGCCATCAGTGGACAGGAGAACACTGAAGCTTTCTTT.

The chain employs TRBV12-3 or TRBV12-4 and TRBJ2-1; 8 nucleotides align to TRBD2. CDR3 length: 15 amino acids. The trim removed 5 bases at V and 13 bases at J, leaving 16 bases unmatched. CDR3 loop: CASSPLSPRVAGQFF. CDR3 in DNA: TGTGCCAGCAGTCCCTTAAGCCCCCGGGTAGCGGGACAGTTCTTC.

This clonotype showed up just a few times. The rearrangement links TRBV20-1 to TRBJ2-1; 9 bases line up with TRBD1. V lost 3 bases to trimming and J lost 6 bases; unmatched junction nucleotides: 9. The germline CDR1 and CDR2 sequences are DFQATT and SNEGSKA (reference sequence). The CDR3 consists of 15 residues. Here the CDR3 reads CSARPGQGIGNEQFF. CDR3 sequence (DNA): TGCAGTGCTAGGCCGGGACAGGGAATCGGCAATGAGCAGTTCTTC.

The chain recombines TRBV12-3 or TRBV12-4 with TRBJ1-4; 7 bases agree with TRBD1. V gave up 6 bases and J gave up 4 bases; unmatched junction bases: 8. The CDR3 extends over 15 amino acids. CDR3 protein: CASSPSGQRNEKLFF. As DNA, the CDR3 is TGTGCCAGCAGCCCATCGGGACAGCGTAATGAAAAACTGTTTTTT.

A single count supports this clonotype. V is TRBV19 and J is TRBJ1-2; tentative D call: TRBD1 (5 bases). Trimming left V 6 bases short and J 2 bases short, with 16 bases between. The CDR3 contains 15 residues. In germline, CDR1 is LNHDA, CDR2 SQIVND (reference sequence). CDR3 sequence (DNA): TGTGCCAGTAGACTGGGAGGGGTCCTAAACTATGGCTACACCTTC. Translating gives CASRLGGVLNYGYTF.

In its sample, this clonotype was seen a few times. This sequence joins TRBV4-3 and TRBJ2-4, with D hard to call. The CDR3 consists of 17 residues. Germline loops: CDR1 LGHNA, CDR2 YSLEER. Trimming pared 4 bases from V and 0 bases from J, leaving 16 bases between. The CDR3: CASSPQTPGLAKNIQYF. The CDR3 DNA sequence: TGCGCCAGCAGCCCCCAAACCCCAGGCCTAGCCAAAAACATTCAGTACTTC.

This clonotype has more than one count but fewer than ten. The chain is built from TRBV5-5 and TRBJ1-2; tentative D call: TRBD1 (5 bases). The CDR3 is made up of 14 amino acids. V was shortened by 2 bases and J by 4 bases, with 12 bases between the two germline ends. Germline-derived CDR1 and CDR2 are SGHKS and YYEKEE (reference sequence). The CDR3 nucleotides read TGTGCCAGCAGCTTTGATGACAGTCCCTATGGCTACACCTTC. Its protein product is CASSFDDSPYGYTF.

The rearrangement links TRBV27 to TRBJ2-5; D perhaps matches TRBD1 (6 bases). The J call may be mistaken, given a closer DNA end match to TRBJ2-7. Germline V gene sequence: CDR1 MNHEY, CDR2 SMNVEV (reference sequence). The CDR3 is 15 amino acids. The CDR3 DNA is TGTGCCAGCAGTTTCCGGGACACCCCCTTCTACGAGCAGTACTTC. The encoded protein is CASSFRDTPFYEQYF.

This clonotype occurred a few times. V gene TRBV4-3 combines with J gene TRBJ2-3; D remains ambiguous. The CDR3 extends over 16 amino acids. V gave up 4 bases and J gave up 2 bases, with 16 bases separating them. Per germline, CDR1 LGHNA and CDR2 YSLEER. The CDR3 protein is CASSPLVAPHTDTQYF. The CDR3 nucleotides read TGCGCCAGCAGCCCACTGGTAGCCCCCCACACAGATACGCAGTATTTT.

This clonotype was observed a few times. J is TRBJ1-2 and V is TRBV6-2 or TRBV6-3; no firm D call. The V gene lost 0 bases and the J gene lost 8 bases, with 10 bases spanning the gap. CDR1 MNHEY and CDR2 SVGEGT come from the germline V gene. The CDR3 length is 13 residues. CDR3 protein: CASSYSGPGGYTF. For the CDR3, the DNA is TGTGCCAGCAGTTACTCGGGTCCGGGAGGCTACACCTTC.

Concerning this clonotype itself: One end of the junction does not line up with germline, which may come from a read error. The chain combines TRBV7-2 with TRBJ2-4, with D maybe TRBD2 (6 bases). The DNA end favors TRBJ2-7, so the J call may be wrong. This CDR3 has 14 amino acids. CDR1 and CDR2 (germline): SGHTA, FQGNSA. The CDR3 bases are TGTGCCAGCGGCTTAGTTGGGGAGCGGGACGAGCAGTACTTC. The encoded protein is CASGLVGERDEQYF.

CDR3 in amino acids: CASSIREQYF. The CDR3 nucleotides read TGTGCCAGCAGTATCCGGGAGCAGTACTTC. J is TRBJ2-5 and V is TRBV2; weak D call: TRBD2 (6 bases). The ends were cut back, 5 bases at V and 11 bases at J, with 9 bases in the middle. This CDR3 contains 10 residues. Germline assignment: CDR1 SNHLY and CDR2 FYNNEI.

This clonotype was seen only a few times. This sequence joins TRBV29-1 and TRBJ2-7; 8 bases match TRBD1. The V gene's germline CDR1 is SQVTM and CDR2 ANQGSEA. This CDR3 is built from 14 residues. V was pared by 4 bases and J by 3 bases, with 8 bases of the junction left unmatched. The CDR3 here is CSVGRGQGGYEQYF. CDR3 sequence (DNA): TGCAGCGTTGGCCGAGGACAGGGAGGCTACGAGCAGTACTTC.

The genes are TRBV10-3 and TRBJ1-4; no firm D call. Germline V lookup: CDR1 ENHRY, CDR2 SYGVKD. V lost 2 bases, J lost 0 bases, and 10 bases lay in between. The CDR3 covers 16 residues. CDR3 loop: CAISEDGGTTNEKLFF. The DNA for the CDR3 is TGTGCCATCAGTGAGGACGGAGGTACAACTAATGAAAAACTGTTTTTT.

The chain has TRBV25-1 and TRBJ2-1, with 11 positions matching TRBD1. V shed 3 bases, J shed 10 bases, and the junction held 5 bases outside the gene matches. From germline, CDR1 is MGHDK and CDR2 SYGVNS. CDR3 length: 14 residues. The CDR3 loop reads CASSDRTGGYEQFF. The CDR3 nucleotides read TGTGCCAGCAGTGACCGGACAGGGGGCTACGAGCAGTTCTTC.

This clonotype came up a few times. The rearrangement links TRBV7-9 to TRBJ2-3; perhaps TRBD1 as D (5 bases). Trimming shortened V by 0 bases and J by 6 bases, and 13 bases separated the two germline ends. Germline-derived CDR1 and CDR2 are SEHNR and FQNEAQ (reference sequence). The CDR3 extends over 15 amino acids. CDR3: CASSLARTLRDTQYF. CDR3 sequence (DNA): TGTGCCAGCAGCTTAGCGCGGACACTGCGTGATACGCAGTATTTT. Using reference TRBV7-9 and TRBJ2-3 for the parts outside the CDR3, the full variable domain is DTGVSQNPRHKITKRGQNVTFRCDPISEHNRLYWYRQTLGQGPEFLTYFQNEAQLEKSRLLSDRFSAERPKGSFSTLEIQRTEQGDSAMYLCASSLARTLRDTQYFGPGTRLTVL.

The chain joins TRBV4-3 to TRBJ2-3; a weak D match, TRBD1 (6 bases). Trimming pared 1 base from V and 7 bases from J, leaving 15 bases between. CDR1 LGHNA and CDR2 YSLEER come from the germline V gene. The CDR3 is 15 residues long. The CDR3 DNA reads as TGCGCCAGCAGCCAAGGTGCCGTAGGGACACATACGCAGTATTTT. It is translated as CASSQGAVGTHTQYF.

The rearrangement uses TRBV7-2 and TRBJ1-4; TRBD1 aligns across 12 bases. The J segment lost 8 bases and the V segment lost 8 bases, leaving 3 bases of the junction unmatched. The CDR3 has 13 amino acids. The germline gives CDR1 SGHTA, CDR2 FQGNSA. The CDR3 is CASRDRGQEKLFF. The CDR3 DNA reads TGTGCCAGCCGGGACAGGGGGCAAGAAAAACTGTTTTTT.

The chain has TRBV4-2 and TRBJ1-4; TRBD1 agrees at 9 bases. Germline CDR1 is LGHNA and CDR2 is YNFKEQ. The CDR3 totals 17 residues. Trimming cost V 0 bases and J 3 bases; bases outside gene matches: 5. The CDR3 DNA follows: TGTGCCAGCAGCCAAGAGGGGAGGACAGGGGCTAATGAAAAACTGTTTTTT. This translates into CASSQEGRTGANEKLFF.

The chain recombines TRBV20-1 with TRBJ2-1; D is unclear. V was trimmed by 1 base and J by 3 bases, leaving 13 bases between them. Germline CDR1 is DFQATT and CDR2 is SNEGSKA (reference sequence). CDR3 size: 15 residues. CDR3 loop: CSARVEVSVYNEQFF. The CDR3 bases are TGCAGTGCTAGAGTGGAAGTATCCGTCTACAATGAGCAGTTCTTC.

There are a few counts of this clonotype. As DNA, the CDR3 is TGCAGTGCTGTAATGACGACAGGCGAGGGTTCACCCCTCCACTTT. Encoded protein: CSAVMTTGEGSPLHF. The genes are TRBV20-1 and TRBJ1-6, with D possibly being TRBD1 (6 bases). Trimming removed 5 bases from V and 9 bases from J, with 20 bases in between. Looked up from germline, CDR1 is DFQATT and CDR2 is SNEGSKA (reference sequence). The CDR3 runs to 15 residues.

V gene TRBV21-1 combines with J gene TRBJ1-4; the DNA was not used to check the table's D call, TRBD1. TRBV21-1 is an annotated pseudogene. CDR3 length: 16 amino acids. CDR3 nucleotide sequence: TGTGCCAGCAGCAAAGGCGGGGGGCGAGCTAATGAAAAACTGTTTTTT. This gives the protein CASSKGGGRANEKLFF.

V is TRBV11-2 and J is TRBJ2-7, with TRBD1 matching over 7 bases. CDR1 SGHAT and CDR2 FQNNGV come from the germline V gene. V shed 4 bases and J 6 bases; nucleotides not matched to a gene: 12. The CDR3 is 15 residues long. In DNA form, the CDR3 reads TGTGCCAGCAGCTCACCTGACAGGGCAGGCACCGAGCAGTACTTC. Protein product: CASSSPDRAGTEQYF. Drawing the rest from reference TRBV11-2 and TRBJ2-7, the complete variable domain is EAGVAQSPRYKIIEKRQSVAFWCNPISGHATLYWYQQILGQGPKLLIQFQNNGVVDDSQLPKDRFSAERLKGVDSTLKIQPAKLEDSAVYLCASSSPDRAGTEQYFGPGTRLTVT.

This clonotype was detected only once. This chain joins TRBV7-2 and TRBJ2-7, with D unresolved. The better agreement between TRBJ2-5 and the DNA end casts doubt on the J call. The CDR3 loop spans 16 amino acids. Looked up from germline, CDR1 is SGHTA and CDR2 is FQGNSA. The CDR3: CASSLRFPGYFETQYF. The CDR3 DNA reads TGTGCCAGCAGCTTACGGTTCCCGGGCTATTTCGAGACCCAGTACTTC.

This sequence joins TRBV10-3 and TRBJ2-7; 10 bases match TRBD1. CDR1 and CDR2 from the germline V gene are ENHRY and SYGVKD. Losses at the gene ends were 6 bases for V and 4 bases for J; bases not matched to a gene: 12. This CDR3 comprises 16 residues. The CDR3 sequence: CAISGTGAVLGYEQYF. CDR3 DNA sequence: TGTGCCATCAGCGGGACAGGGGCTGTATTAGGGTACGAGCAGTACTTC.

This clonotype was seen only a few times. The chain links TRBV29-1 to TRBJ2-1, with TRBD1 matching over 11 bases. The germline V gene has CDR1 SQVTM and CDR2 ANQGSEA. J lost 8 bases, V lost 3 bases, and 6 bases had no gene match. The CDR3 sequence is 14 residues long. The CDR3 spells CSVEGWTGGDEQFF. The CDR3 DNA follows: TGCAGCGTTGAGGGATGGACAGGGGGCGATGAGCAGTTCTTC.

The chain employs TRBV7-2 and TRBJ2-7, with D maybe TRBD2 (6 bases). The better agreement between TRBJ2-5 and the DNA end casts doubt on the J call. The germline gives CDR1 SGHTA, CDR2 FQGNSA. The CDR3 runs to 14 residues. CDR3 nucleotides: TGTGCCAGCAGCGTAGAAACGGGGAGGGAGACCCAGTACTTC. Translating it yields CASSVETGRETQYF.